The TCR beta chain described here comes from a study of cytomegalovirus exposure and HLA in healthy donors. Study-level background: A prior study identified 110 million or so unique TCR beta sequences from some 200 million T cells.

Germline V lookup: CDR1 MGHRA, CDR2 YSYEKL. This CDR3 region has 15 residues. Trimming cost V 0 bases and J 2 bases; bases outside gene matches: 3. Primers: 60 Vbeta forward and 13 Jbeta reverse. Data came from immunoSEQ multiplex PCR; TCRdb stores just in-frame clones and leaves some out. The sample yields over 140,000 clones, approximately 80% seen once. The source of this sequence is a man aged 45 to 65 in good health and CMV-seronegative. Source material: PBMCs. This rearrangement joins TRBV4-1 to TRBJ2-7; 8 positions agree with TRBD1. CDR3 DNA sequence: TGCGCCAGCAGCCAAGAGACAGGGGCTGCCTACGAGCAGTACTTC. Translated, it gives CASSQETGAAYEQYF.